A single sample is the source of the 4 T cell receptor beta chains below, sequenced in a study of cytomegalovirus exposure and HLA in healthy donors (dated by TCRdb to 2015 to 2018). The library was produced with the immunoSEQ multiplex PCR assay. The multiplex PCR relied on a mix of 60 forward primers for TCR Vbeta segments and 13 reverse primers for TCR Jbeta segments. TCRdb stores this immuneACCESS table with in-frame sequences only. Part of the clones is absent; in the studies checked, under half of the shortfall reflects unresolved V genes, and no reason is known for the rest. Counted in this sample were 60,000 to 75,000 clones; around three quarters of them appeared once. Roughly 7.8% of the sample lies in the top ten. Sequencing was done on a sample of PBMCs. Receptors were obtained from a man aged 18-30 years in good health and CMV-seropositive.

The J gene is TRBJ1-2, the V gene TRBV6-5; 10 bases align to TRBD1. CDR3 size: 15 residues. The V segment lost 6 bases and the J segment 2 bases; nucleotides outside the gene matches: 6. The germline V gene has CDR1 MNHEY and CDR2 SVGAGI. The CDR3 protein is CASRSPGQGNYGYTF. As DNA, the CDR3 is TGTGCCAGCAGATCTCCGGGACAGGGGAACTATGGCTACACCTTC.

This clone showed up just a few times. This chain connects TRBV5-1 to TRBJ1-1, with 7 bases lining up with TRBD1. The CDR3 extends over 15 amino acids. CDR1 SGHRS and CDR2 YFSETQ come from the germline V gene. The V gene end was trimmed by 2 bases and the J gene end by 6 bases; junction bases not matched to a gene: 10. The CDR3 bases are TGCGCCAGCAGCTTAGACAGGGATAGTTATTCTGAAGCTTTCTTT. Translated, it gives CASSLDRDSYSEAFF. The whole variable domain, remainder taken from reference TRBV5-1 and TRBJ1-1, is KAGVTQTPRYLIKTRGQQVTLSCSPISGHRSVSWYQQTPGQGLQFLFEYFSETQRNKGNFPGRFSGRQFSNSRSEMNVSTLELGDSALYLCASSLDRDSYSEAFFGQGTRLTVV.

The chain employs TRBV4-2 and TRBJ2-6; possible D gene TRBD1, 6 bases. Germline V gives CDR1 LGHNA, CDR2 YNFKEQ. Trimming removed 3 bases from V and 1 base from J, with 22 bases in between. The CDR3 has 20 amino acids. Here the CDR3 reads CASSHDPLNREYSGANVLTF. The CDR3 nucleotides are TGTGCCAGCAGCCATGATCCCCTAAACAGGGAGTATTCTGGGGCCAACGTCCTGACTTTC.

This chain links TRBV6-1 with TRBJ1-2; 9 nucleotides line up with TRBD1. Trimming removed 1 base from V and 0 bases from J; junction bases left unmatched: 12. The CDR3 contains 19 residues. The V gene's germline CDR1 is MNHNS and CDR2 SASEGT. CDR3 in DNA: TGTGCCAGCAGTGAAGTTTGGGGACAGGGAAACCCTACTAACTATGGCTACACCTTC. Its translation: CASSEVWGQGNPTNYGYTF.